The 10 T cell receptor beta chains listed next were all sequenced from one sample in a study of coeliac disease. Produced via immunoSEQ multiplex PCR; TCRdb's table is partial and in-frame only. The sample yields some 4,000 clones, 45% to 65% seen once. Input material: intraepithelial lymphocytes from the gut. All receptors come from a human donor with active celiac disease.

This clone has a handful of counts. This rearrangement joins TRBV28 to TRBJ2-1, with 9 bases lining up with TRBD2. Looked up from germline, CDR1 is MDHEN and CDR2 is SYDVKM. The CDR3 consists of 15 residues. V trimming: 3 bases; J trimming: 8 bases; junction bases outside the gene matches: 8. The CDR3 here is CASSFPVLAGDEQFF. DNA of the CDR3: TGTGCCAGCAGTTTCCCTGTACTAGCGGGTGATGAGCAGTTCTTC.

The CDR3 DNA is TGCAGCGGTGGCCGGCAGGGTCTCTACAATGAGCAGTTCTTC. It translates to CSGGRQGLYNEQFF. The chain carries TRBV29-1 and TRBJ2-1, with D tentatively TRBD1 (5 bases). The CDR3 totals 14 residues. The V end was cut by 7 bases, the J end by 3 bases, with 16 bases between. The germline gives CDR1 SQVTM, CDR2 ANQGSEA.

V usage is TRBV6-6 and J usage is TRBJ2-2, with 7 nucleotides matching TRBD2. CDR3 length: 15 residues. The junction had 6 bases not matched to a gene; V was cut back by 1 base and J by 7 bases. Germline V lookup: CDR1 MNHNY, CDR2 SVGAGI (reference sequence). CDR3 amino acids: CASSYYSGSGGELFF. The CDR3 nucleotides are TGTGCCAGCAGTTACTATAGCGGGTCCGGCGGGGAGCTGTTTTTT.

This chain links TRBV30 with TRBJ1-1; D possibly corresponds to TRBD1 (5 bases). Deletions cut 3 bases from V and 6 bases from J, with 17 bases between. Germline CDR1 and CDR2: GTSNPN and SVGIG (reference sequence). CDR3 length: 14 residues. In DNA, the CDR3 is TGTGCCTGGAGCTGGGGGGGTATCGTAGCTGAAGCTTTCTTT. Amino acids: CAWSWGGIVAEAFF.

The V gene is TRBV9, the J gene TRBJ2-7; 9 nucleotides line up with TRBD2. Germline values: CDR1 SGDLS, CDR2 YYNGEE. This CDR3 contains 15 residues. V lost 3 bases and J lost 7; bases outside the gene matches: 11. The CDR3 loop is CASSAEGLAGYEQYF. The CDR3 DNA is TGTGCCAGCAGCGCCGAGGGGCTAGCGGGATATGAGCAGTACTTC.

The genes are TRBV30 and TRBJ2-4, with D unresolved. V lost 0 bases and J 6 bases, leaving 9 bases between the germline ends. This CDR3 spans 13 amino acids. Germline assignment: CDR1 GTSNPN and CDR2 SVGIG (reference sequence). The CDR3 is CAWSVNGRNIQYF. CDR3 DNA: TGTGCCTGGAGTGTGAATGGGCGAAACATTCAGTACTTC.

The CDR3 loop reads CASSLIGSSYNEQFF. CDR3 in DNA: TGTGCCAGCAGTTTAATCGGGAGTTCCTACAATGAGCAGTTCTTC. The rearrangement links TRBV27 to TRBJ2-1; possibly TRBD2 for D (6 bases). Germline assignment: CDR1 MNHEY and CDR2 SMNVEV (reference sequence). The CDR3 is made up of 15 amino acids. Trimming removed 2 bases from V and 1 base from J, with 9 bases in between.

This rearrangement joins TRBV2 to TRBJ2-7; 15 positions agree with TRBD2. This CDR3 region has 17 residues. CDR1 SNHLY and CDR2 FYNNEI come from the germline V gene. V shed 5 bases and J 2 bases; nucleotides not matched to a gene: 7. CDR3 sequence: CASSPGTSGRLTYEQYF. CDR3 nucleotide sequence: TGTGCCAGCAGTCCAGGGACTAGCGGGAGGCTAACCTACGAGCAGTACTTC.

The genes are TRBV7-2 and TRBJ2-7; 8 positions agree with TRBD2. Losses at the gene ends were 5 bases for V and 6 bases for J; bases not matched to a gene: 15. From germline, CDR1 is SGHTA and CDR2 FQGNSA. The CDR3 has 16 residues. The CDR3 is CASSRAGDPIGGEQYF. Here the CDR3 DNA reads TGTGCCAGCAGCCGAGCGGGAGACCCCATCGGGGGCGAGCAGTACTTC. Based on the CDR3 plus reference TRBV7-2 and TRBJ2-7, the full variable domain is GAGVSQSPSNKVTEKGKDVELRCDPISGHTALYWYRQSLGQGLEFLIYFQGNSAPDKSGLPSDRFSAERTGGSVSTLTIQRTQQEDSAVYLCASSRAGDPIGGEQYFGPGTRLTVT.

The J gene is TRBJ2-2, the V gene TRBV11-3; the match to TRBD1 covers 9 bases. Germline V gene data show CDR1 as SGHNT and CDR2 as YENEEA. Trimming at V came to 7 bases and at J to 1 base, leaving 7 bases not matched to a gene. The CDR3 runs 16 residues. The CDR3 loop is CASKPSGQGNTGELFF. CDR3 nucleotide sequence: TGTGCCAGCAAGCCGTCGGGACAGGGGAACACCGGGGAGCTGTTTTTT.